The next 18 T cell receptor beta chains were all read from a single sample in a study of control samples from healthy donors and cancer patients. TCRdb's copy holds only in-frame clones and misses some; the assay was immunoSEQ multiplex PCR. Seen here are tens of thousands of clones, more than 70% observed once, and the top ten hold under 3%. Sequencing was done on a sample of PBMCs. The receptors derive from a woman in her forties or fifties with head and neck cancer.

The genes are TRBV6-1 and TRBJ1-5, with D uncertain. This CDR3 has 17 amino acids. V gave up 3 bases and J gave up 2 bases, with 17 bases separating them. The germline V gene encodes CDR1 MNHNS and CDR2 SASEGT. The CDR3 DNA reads TGTGCCAGCAGTGACATAAGTACTATGGTAGGCAATCAGCCCCAGCATTTT. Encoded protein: CASSDISTMVGNQPQHF.

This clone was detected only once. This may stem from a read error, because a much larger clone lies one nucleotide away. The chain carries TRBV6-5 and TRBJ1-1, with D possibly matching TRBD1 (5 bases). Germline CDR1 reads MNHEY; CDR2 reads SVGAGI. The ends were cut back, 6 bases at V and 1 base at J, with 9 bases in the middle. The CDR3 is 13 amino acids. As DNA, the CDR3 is TGTGCCAGCAGCCGGGACCCGAACACTGAAGCTTTCTTT. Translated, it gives CASSRDPNTEAFF.

The CDR3 DNA follows: TGTGCCAGCAGCTTAGGGGGGGGGAACCAAGAGACCCAGTACTTC. It is translated as CASSLGGGNQETQYF. This chain joins TRBV7-2 and TRBJ2-5; 7 bases map to TRBD2. This CDR3 has 15 amino acids. The V and J ends lost 1 base and 0 bases, in that order; junction bases with no gene match: 2. Germline V lookup: CDR1 SGHTA, CDR2 FQGNSA.

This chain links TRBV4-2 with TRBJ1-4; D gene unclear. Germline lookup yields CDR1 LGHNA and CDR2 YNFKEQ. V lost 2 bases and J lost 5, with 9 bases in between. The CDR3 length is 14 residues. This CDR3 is CASSQLQENEKLFF. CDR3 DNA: TGTGCCAGCAGCCAACTCCAGGAGAATGAAAAACTGTTTTTT.

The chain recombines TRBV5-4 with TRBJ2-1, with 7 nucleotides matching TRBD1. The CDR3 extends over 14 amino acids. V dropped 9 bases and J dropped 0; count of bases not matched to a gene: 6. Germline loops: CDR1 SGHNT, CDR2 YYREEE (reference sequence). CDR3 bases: TGTGCCACAGTACAGGGGAACTCCTACAATGAGCAGTTCTTC. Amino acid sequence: CATVQGNSYNEQFF.

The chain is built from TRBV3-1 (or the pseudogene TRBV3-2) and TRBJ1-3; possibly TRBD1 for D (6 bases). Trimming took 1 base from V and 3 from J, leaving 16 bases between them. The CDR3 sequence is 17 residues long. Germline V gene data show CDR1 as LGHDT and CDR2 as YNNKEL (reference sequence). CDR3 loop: CASSQGWGARGGNTIYF. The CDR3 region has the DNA TGTGCCAGCAGCCAAGGATGGGGGGCGCGTGGTGGAAACACCATATATTTT.

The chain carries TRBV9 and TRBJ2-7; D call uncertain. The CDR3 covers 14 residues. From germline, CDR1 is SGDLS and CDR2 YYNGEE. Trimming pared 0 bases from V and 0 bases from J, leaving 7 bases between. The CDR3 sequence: CASSVGSDSYEQYF. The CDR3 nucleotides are TGTGCCAGCAGCGTAGGATCAGACTCCTACGAGCAGTACTTC.

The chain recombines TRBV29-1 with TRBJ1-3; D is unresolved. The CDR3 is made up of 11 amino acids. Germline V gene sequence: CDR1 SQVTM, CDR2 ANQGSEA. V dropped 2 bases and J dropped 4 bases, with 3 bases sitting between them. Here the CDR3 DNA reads TGCAGCGTTGAACGGGGAAACACCATATATTTT. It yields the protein CSVERGNTIYF.

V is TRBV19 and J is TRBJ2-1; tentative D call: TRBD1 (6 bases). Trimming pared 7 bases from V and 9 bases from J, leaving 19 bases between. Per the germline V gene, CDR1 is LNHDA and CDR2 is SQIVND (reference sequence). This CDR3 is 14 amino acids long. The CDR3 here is CASKDAGVVGEQFF. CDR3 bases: TGTGCCAGTAAGGATGCAGGGGTAGTCGGTGAGCAGTTCTTC.

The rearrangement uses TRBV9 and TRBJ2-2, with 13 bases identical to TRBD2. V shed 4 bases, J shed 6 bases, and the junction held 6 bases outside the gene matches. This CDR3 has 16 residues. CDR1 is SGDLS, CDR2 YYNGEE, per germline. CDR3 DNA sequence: TGTGCCAGCAGCCCCCGGACTAGCGGGGGCTCCGGGGAGCTGTTTTTT. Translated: CASSPRTSGGSGELFF. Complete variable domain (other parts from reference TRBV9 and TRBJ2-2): DSGVTQTPKHLITATGQRVTLRCSPRSGDLSVYWYQQSLDQGLQFLIQYYNGEERAKGNILERFSAQQFPDLHSELNLSSLELGDSALYFCASSPRTSGGSGELFFGEGSRLTVL.

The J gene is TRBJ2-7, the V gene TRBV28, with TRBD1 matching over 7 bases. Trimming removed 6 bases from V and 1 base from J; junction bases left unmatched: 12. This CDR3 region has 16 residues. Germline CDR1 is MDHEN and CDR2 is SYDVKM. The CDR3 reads CASSSLPGDRSYEQYF. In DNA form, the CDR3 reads TGTGCCAGCAGCTCCCTCCCCGGGGACAGATCCTACGAGCAGTACTTC.

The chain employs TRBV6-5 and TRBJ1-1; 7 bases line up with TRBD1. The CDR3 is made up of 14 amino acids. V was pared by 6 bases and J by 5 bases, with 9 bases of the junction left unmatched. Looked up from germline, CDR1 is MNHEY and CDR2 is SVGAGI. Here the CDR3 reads CASRPRQGRTEAFF. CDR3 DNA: TGTGCCAGCAGACCTAGACAGGGCCGGACTGAAGCTTTCTTT.

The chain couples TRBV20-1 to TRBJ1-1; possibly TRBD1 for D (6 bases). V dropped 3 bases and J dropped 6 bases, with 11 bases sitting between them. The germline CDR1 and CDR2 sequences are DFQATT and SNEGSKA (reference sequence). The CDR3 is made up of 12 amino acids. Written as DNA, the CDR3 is TGCAGTGCTAGTCAGGGGCCTGCTGAAGCTTTCTTT. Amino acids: CSASQGPAEAFF.

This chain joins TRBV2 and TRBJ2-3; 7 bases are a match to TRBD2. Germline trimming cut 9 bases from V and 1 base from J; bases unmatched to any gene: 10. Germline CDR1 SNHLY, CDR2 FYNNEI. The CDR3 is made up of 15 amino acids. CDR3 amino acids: CASRDYSVGTDTQYF. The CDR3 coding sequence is TGTGCCAGTCGGGACTACTCCGTCGGCACAGATACGCAGTATTTT.

The CDR3 sequence is CASTQGQGRSYEQYF. CDR3 sequence (DNA): TGTGCCAGCACCCAAGGACAGGGGAGATCCTACGAGCAGTACTTC. The chain links TRBV2 to TRBJ2-7, with 9 bases matching TRBD1. This CDR3 contains 15 residues. CDR1 and CDR2 (germline): SNHLY, FYNNEI. V lost 7 bases and J lost 1; bases outside the gene matches: 8.

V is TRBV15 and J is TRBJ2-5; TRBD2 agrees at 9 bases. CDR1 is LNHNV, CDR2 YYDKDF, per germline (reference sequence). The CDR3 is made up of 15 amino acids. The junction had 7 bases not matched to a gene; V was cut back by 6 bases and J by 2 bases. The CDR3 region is CATRGLAGSQETQYF. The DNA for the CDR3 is TGTGCCACCAGGGGTCTAGCGGGGTCGCAAGAGACCCAGTACTTC.

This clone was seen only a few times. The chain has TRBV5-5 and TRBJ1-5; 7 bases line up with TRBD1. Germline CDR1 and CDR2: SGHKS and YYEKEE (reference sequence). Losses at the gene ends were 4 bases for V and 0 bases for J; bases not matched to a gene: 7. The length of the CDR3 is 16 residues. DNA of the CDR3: TGTGCCAGCAGCCAAACAGGGGACTATAGCAATCAGCCCCAGCATTTT. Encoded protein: CASSQTGDYSNQPQHF.

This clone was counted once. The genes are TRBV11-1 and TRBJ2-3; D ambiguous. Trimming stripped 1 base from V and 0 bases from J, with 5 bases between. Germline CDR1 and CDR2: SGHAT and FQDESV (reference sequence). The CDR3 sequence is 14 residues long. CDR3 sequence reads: CASSLGQSTDTQYF. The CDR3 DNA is TGTGCCAGCAGCTTAGGTCAAAGCACAGATACGCAGTATTTT.